This T cell receptor (beta chain) was profiled in a study of cytomegalovirus exposure and HLA in healthy donors. Points from the study as a whole: TCR beta chains associated with HLA were, in a later analysis, more clonally expanded than equally common others. Another analysis was done later, and it associated around 15,000 TCR beta sequences with HLA alleles at 0.05 false discovery rate.

Details on this clone: Its antigen is still unknown.

This CDR3 is built from 12 residues. Trimming took 5 bases from V and 3 from J, leaving 8 bases between them. The germline gives CDR1 SGHKS, CDR2 YYEKEE (reference sequence). PCR primers comprised 60 Vbeta and 13 Jbeta primers. This table comes from immunoSEQ multiplex PCR, and its TCRdb copy is limited to in-frame clones, with some not included. Recorded for this sample: 200,000 to 250,000 clones. The receptor was isolated from a woman aged 25 to 39 in good health and CMV-seropositive. The sample taken for sequencing was PBMCs. V usage is TRBV5-5 and J usage is TRBJ1-1; D not resolved. This CDR3 reads CASSPLYTEAFF. CDR3 coding DNA: TGTGCCAGCAGTCCTCTATACACTGAAGCTTTCTTT.